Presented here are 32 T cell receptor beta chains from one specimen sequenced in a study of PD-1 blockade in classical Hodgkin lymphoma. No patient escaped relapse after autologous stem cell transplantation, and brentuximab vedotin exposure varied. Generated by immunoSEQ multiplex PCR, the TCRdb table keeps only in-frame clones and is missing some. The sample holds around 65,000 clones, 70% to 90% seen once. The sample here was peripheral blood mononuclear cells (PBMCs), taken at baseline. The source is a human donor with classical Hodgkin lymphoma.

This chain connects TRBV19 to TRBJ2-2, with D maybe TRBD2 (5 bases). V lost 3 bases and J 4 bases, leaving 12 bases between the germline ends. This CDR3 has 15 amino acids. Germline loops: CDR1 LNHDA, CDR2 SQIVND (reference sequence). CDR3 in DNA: TGTGCCAGTAGTATCGGTAGTCGGGGCACCGGGGAGCTGTTTTTT. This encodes CASSIGSRGTGELFF.

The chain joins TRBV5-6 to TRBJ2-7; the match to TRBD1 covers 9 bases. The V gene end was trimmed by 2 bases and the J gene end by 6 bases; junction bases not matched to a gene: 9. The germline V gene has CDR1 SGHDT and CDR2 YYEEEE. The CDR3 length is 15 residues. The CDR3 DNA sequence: TGTGCCAGCAGCTTTTCCGGGACAGGGAGGGTCGAGCAGTACTTC. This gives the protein CASSFSGTGRVEQYF.

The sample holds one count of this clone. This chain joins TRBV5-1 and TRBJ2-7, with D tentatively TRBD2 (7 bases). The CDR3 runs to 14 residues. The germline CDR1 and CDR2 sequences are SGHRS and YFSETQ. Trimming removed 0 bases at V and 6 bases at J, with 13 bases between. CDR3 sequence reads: CASSLAGGGSEQYF. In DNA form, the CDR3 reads TGCGCCAGCAGCTTGGCGGGGGGCGGGAGCGAGCAGTACTTC. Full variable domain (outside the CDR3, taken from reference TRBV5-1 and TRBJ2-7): KAGVTQTPRYLIKTRGQQVTLSCSPISGHRSVSWYQQTPGQGLQFLFEYFSETQRNKGNFPGRFSGRQFSNSRSEMNVSTLELGDSALYLCASSLAGGGSEQYFGPGTRLTVT.

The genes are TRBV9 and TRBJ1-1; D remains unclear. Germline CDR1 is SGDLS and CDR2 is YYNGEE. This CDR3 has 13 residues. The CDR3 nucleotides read TGTGCTTCAGTCCCCCTCCTAAACACTGAAGCTTTCTTT. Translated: CASVPLLNTEAFF.

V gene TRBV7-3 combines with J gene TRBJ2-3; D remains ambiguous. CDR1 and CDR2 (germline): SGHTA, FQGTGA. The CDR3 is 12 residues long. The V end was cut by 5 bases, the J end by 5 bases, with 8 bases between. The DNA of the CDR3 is TGTGCCAGCAGCCACACCGGAGATACGCAGTATTTT. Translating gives CASSHTGDTQYF.

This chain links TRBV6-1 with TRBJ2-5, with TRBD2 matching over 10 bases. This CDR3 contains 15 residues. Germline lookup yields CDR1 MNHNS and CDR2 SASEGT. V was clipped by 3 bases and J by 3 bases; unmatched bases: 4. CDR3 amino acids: CASSDLAGGKETQYF. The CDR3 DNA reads TGTGCCAGCAGTGATTTAGCGGGGGGAAAAGAGACCCAGTACTTC.

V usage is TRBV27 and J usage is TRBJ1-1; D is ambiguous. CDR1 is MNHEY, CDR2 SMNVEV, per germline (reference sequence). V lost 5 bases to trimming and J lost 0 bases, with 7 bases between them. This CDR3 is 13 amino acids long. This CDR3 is CASSLQLNTEAFF. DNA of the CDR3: TGTGCCAGCAGTCTGCAGTTGAACACTGAAGCTTTCTTT.

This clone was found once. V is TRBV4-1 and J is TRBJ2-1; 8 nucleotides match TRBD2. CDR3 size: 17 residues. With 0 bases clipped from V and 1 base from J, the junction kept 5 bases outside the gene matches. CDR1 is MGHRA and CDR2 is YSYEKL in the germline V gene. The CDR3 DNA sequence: TGCGCCAGCAGCCAAGATCCGACGGGGGGGTCCTACAATGAGCAGTTCTTC. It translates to CASSQDPTGGSYNEQFF.

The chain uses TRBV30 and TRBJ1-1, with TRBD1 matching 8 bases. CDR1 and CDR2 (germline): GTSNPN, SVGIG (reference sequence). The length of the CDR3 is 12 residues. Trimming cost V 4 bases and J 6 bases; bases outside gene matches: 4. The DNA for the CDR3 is TGTGCCTGGAAGGACAGGGCCCCTGAAGCTTTCTTT. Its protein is CAWKDRAPEAFF.

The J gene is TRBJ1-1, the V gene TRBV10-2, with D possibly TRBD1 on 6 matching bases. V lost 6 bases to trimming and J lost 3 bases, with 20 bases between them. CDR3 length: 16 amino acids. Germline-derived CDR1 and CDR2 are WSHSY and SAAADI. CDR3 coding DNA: TGCGCCAGCAGGGATATAACAGGGTTAGCGGACACTGAAGCTTTCTTT. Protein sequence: CASRDITGLADTEAFF.

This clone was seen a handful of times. CDR3 sequence reads: CASSLARGAYNEQFF. Written as DNA, the CDR3 is TGTGCCAGCAGCTTAGCCCGGGGGGCGTACAATGAGCAGTTCTTC. V and J are TRBV7-2 and TRBJ2-1; tentative D call: TRBD2 (7 bases). Germline-derived CDR1 and CDR2 are SGHTA and FQGNSA. The CDR3 spans 15 residues. V gave up 0 bases and J gave up 4 bases, with 10 bases separating them.

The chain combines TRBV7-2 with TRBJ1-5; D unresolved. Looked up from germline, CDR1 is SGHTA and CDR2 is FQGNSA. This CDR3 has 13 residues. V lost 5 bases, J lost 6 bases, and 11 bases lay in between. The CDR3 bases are TGTGCCAGCAGCCCCGCGGGGTCTCAGCCCCAGCATTTT. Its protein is CASSPAGSQPQHF.

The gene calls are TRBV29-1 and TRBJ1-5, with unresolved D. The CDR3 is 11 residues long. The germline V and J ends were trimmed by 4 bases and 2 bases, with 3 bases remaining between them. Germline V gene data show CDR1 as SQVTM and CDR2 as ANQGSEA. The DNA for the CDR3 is TGCAGCGTTGGCGGCAATCAGCCCCAGCATTTT. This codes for CSVGGNQPQHF.

This chain's CDR3 is CASSFFGFSYNEQFF. The CDR3 DNA reads TGTGCCAGCAGCTTTTTTGGCTTTTCCTACAATGAGCAGTTCTTC. This rearrangement joins TRBV7-2 to TRBJ2-1; D is unclear. This CDR3 comprises 15 residues. Trimming left V 3 bases short and J 1 base short, with 10 bases between. Germline lookup yields CDR1 SGHTA and CDR2 FQGNSA.

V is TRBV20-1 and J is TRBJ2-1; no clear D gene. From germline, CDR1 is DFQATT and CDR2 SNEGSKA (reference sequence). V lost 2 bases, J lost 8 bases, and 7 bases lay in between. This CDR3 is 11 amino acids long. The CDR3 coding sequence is TGCAGTGCTAGATTTGGGGATGAGCAGTTCTTC. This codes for CSARFGDEQFF.

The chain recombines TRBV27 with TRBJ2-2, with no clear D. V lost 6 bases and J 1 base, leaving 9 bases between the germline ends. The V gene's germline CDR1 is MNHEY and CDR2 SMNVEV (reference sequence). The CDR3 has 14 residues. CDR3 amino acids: CASSRTENTGELFF. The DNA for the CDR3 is TGTGCCAGCAGCCGCACCGAGAACACCGGGGAGCTGTTTTTT.

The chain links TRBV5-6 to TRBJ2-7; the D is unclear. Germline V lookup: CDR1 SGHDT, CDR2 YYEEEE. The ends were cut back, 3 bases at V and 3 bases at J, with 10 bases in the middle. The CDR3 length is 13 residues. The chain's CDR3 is CASSSMSVYEQYF. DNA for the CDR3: TGTGCCAGCAGCTCTATGTCGGTCTACGAGCAGTACTTC.

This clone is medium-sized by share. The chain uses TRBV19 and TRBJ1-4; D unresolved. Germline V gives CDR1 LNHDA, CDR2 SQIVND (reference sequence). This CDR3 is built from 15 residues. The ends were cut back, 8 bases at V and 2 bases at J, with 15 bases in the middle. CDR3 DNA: TGTGCCAGTGCCCCTATAGGTGGGACTAATGAAAAACTGTTTTTT. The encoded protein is CASAPIGGTNEKLFF.

This CDR3 reads CASSRGLSYEQYF. As DNA, the CDR3 is TGTGCCAGCAGCCGGGGGTTGTCCTACGAGCAGTACTTC. The chain combines TRBV5-5 with TRBJ2-7; TRBD2 might be the D (6 bases). Trimming stripped 4 bases from V and 1 base from J, with 9 bases between. This CDR3 spans 13 amino acids. In germline, CDR1 is SGHKS, CDR2 YYEKEE (reference sequence).

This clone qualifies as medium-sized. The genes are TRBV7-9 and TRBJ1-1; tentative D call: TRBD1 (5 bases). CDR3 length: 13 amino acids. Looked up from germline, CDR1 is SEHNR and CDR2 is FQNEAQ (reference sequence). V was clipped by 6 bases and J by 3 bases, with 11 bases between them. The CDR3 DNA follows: TGTGCCAGCAGACCCGGGGGTCACACTGAAGCTTTCTTT. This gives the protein CASRPGGHTEAFF. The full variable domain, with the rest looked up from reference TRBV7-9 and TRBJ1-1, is DTGVSQNPRHKITKRGQNVTFRCDPISEHNRLYWYRQTLGQGPEFLTYFQNEAQLEKSRLLSDRFSAERPKGSFSTLEIQRTEQGDSAMYLCASRPGGHTEAFFGQGTRLTVV.

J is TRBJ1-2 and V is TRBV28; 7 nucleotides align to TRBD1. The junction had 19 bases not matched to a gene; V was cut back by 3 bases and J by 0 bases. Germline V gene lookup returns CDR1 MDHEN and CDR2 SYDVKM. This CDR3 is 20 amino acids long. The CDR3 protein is CASSLWPGGARTISNYGYTF. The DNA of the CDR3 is TGTGCCAGCAGTTTGTGGCCAGGGGGTGCCCGAACGATCTCTAACTATGGCTACACCTTC.

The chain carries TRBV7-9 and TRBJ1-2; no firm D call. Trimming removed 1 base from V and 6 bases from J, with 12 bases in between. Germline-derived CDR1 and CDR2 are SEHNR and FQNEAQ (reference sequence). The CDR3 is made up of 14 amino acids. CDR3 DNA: TGTGCCAGCAGCTTAGTGACGGTTTGGGATGGCTACACCTTC. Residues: CASSLVTVWDGYTF.

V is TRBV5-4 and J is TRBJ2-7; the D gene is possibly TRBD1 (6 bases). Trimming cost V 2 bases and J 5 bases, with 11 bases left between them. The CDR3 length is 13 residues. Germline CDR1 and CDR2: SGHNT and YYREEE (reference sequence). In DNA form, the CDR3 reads TGTGCCAGCAGCTTAACAGGGTCCCACGAGCAGTACTTC. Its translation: CASSLTGSHEQYF.

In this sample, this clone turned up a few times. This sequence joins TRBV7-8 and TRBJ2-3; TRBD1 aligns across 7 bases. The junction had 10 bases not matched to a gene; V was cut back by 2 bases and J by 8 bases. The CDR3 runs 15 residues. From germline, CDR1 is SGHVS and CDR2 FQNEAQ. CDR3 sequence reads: CASSLRQGPSLTQYF. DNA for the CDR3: TGTGCCAGCAGCTTACGACAGGGACCGTCCCTTACGCAGTATTTT.

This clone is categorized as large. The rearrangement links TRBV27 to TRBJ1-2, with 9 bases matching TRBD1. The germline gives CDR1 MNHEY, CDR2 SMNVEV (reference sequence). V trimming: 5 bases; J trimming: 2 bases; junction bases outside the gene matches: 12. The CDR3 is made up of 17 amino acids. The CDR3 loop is CASSPIHRQGVNYGYTF. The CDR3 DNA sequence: TGTGCCAGCAGTCCTATCCACAGACAGGGGGTCAACTATGGCTACACCTTC.

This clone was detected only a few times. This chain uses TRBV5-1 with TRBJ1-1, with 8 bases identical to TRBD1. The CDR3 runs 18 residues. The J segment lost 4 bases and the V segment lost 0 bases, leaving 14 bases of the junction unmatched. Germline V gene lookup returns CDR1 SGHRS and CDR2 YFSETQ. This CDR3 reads CASSLARATGVRGTEAFF. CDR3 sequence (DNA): TGCGCCAGCAGCTTGGCGCGGGCGACAGGGGTAAGGGGCACTGAAGCTTTCTTT.

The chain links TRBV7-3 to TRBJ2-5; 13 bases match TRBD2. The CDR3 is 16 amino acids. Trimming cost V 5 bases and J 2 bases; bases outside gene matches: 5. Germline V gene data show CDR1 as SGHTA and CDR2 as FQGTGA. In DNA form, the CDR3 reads TGTGCCAGCAGCCAACTAGCGGGGGGGCGGCAAGAGACCCAGTACTTC. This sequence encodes CASSQLAGGRQETQYF.

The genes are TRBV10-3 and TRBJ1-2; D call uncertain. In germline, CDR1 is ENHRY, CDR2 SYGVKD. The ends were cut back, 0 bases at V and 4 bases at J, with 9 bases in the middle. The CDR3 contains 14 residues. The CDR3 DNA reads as TGTGCCATCAGTGAGTCCTGGGAGGCCTATGGCTACACCTTC. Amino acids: CAISESWEAYGYTF.

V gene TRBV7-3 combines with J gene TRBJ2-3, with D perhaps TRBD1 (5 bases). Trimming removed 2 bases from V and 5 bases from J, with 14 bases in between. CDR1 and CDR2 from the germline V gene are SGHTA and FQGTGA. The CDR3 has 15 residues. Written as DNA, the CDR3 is TGTGCCAGCAGCTTAGGTCAGGGCCGGCGAGATACGCAGTATTTT. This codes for CASSLGQGRRDTQYF.

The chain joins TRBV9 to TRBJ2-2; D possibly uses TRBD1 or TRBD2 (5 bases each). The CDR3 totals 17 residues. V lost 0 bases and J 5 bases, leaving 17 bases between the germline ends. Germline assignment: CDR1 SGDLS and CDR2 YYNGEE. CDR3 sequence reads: CASSVEGPPRNTGELFF. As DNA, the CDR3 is TGTGCCAGCAGCGTAGAGGGACCGCCGAGAAATACCGGGGAGCTGTTTTTT. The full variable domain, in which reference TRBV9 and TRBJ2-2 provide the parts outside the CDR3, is DSGVTQTPKHLITATGQRVTLRCSPRSGDLSVYWYQQSLDQGLQFLIQYYNGEERAKGNILERFSAQQFPDLHSELNLSSLELGDSALYFCASSVEGPPRNTGELFFGEGSRLTVL.

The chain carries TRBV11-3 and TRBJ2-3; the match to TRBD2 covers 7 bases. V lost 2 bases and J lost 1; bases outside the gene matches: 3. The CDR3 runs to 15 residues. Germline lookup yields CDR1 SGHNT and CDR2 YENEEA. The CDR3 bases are TGTGCCAGCAGCTTAAAACGGGGGGGCACAGATACGCAGTATTTT. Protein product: CASSLKRGGTDTQYF. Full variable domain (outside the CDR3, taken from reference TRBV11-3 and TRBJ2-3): EAGVVQSPRYKIIEKKQPVAFWCNPISGHNTLYWYLQNLGQGPELLIRYENEEAVDDSQLPKDRFSAERLKGVDSTLKIQPAELGDSAVYLCASSLKRGGTDTQYFGPGTRLTVL.

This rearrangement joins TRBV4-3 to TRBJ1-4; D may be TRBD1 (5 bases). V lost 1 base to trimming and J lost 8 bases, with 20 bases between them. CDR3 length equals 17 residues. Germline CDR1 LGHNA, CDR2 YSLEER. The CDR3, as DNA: TGCGCCAGCAGCCAAGGCTTTGATGGCGACCAGGGAGAAAAACTGTTTTTT. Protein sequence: CASSQGFDGDQGEKLFF.